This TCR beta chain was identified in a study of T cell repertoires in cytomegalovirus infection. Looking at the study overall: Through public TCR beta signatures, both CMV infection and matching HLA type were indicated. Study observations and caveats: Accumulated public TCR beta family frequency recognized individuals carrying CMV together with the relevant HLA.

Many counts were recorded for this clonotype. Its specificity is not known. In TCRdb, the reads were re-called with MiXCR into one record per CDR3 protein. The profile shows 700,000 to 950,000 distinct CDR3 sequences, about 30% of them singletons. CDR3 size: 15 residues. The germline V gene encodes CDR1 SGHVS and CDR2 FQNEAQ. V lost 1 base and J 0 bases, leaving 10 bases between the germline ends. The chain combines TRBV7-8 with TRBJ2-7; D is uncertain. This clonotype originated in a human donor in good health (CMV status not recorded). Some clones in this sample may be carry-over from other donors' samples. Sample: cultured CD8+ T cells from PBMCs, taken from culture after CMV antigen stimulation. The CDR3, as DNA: TGTGCCAGCAGCTTAGGGCTCTTTAGCTCCTACGAGCAGTACTTC. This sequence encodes CASSLGLFSSYEQYF.